Listed below are T cell receptor beta chains from one sample, sequenced in a study of cytomegalovirus exposure and HLA in healthy donors. Here immunoSEQ multiplex PCR was the method, and the copy in TCRdb shows in-frame clones only, minus some. Among about 70,000 clones listed, about 72% were seen once. The specimen sequenced was PBMCs. These TCRs come from a girl aged 5-17 years in good health and CMV-seropositive. Both conserved end residues are part of each CDR3. D genes are given only for firm matches. Clone size, where shown, is once, few, many, or a class for clones that have expanded.

d_call j_call v_call clone_size cdr3_aa cdr3_nt
TRBD1 TRBJ1-2 TRBV25-1 - CASSDTTREQGIYGYTF TGTGCCAGCAGTGATACCACCCGCGAACAGGGGATCTATGGCTACACCTTC
- TRBJ2-7 TRBV19 - CASNDLTREDEQYF TGTGCCAGTAACGATCTTACCCGTGAGGACGAGCAGTACTTC
- TRBJ1-6 TRBV6-1 - CASSVTDVNSPLHF TGTGCCAGCAGTGTTACAGATGTAAATTCACCCCTCCACTTT
TRBD1 TRBJ2-3 TRBV5-6 - CASSETRQGSTDTQYF TGTGCCAGCAGCGAGACGAGACAGGGCAGCACAGATACGCAGTATTTT
TRBD2 TRBJ2-5 TRBV30 - CAWSLPSGGPRLGETQYF TGTGCCTGGAGTCTACCATCGGGGGGGCCGAGGTTGGGAGAGACCCAGTACTTC
- TRBJ2-3 TRBV18 - CASSPLEYTDTQYF TGTGCCAGCTCACCATTGGAGTACACAGATACGCAGTATTTT
TRBD2 TRBJ2-7 TRBV9 - CASSVQAGGLGYEQYF TGTGCCAGCAGCGTGCAGGCGGGAGGCCTGGGCTACGAGCAGTACTTC
- TRBJ2-3 TRBV6-1 - CASSEYRGSGDTQYF TGTGCCAGCAGTGAATATCGAGGATCGGGAGATACGCAGTATTTT
- TRBJ1-5 TRBV28 - CASRYSRYQPQHF TGTGCCAGCCGGTACAGTCGATATCAGCCCCAGCATTTT
- TRBJ1-2 TRBV5-6 - CASSFQGGDYGYTF TGTGCCAGCAGCTTCCAGGGCGGTGACTATGGCTACACCTTC
- TRBJ2-7 TRBV28 - CASSFPGGRSYEQYF TGTGCCAGCAGTTTCCCCGGAGGGCGCTCCTACGAGCAGTACTTC
TRBD2 TRBJ2-1 TRBV6-5 - CASSFGGNEQFF TGTGCCAGCAGCTTCGGGGGGAATGAGCAGTTCTTC
- TRBJ1-1 TRBV6-1 few CASSERRQLNTEAFF TGTGCCAGCAGTGAACGCCGACAATTGAACACTGAAGCTTTCTTT
- TRBJ2-2 TRBV19 - CASSVTVNTGELFF TGTGCCAGTAGTGTGACAGTAAACACCGGGGAGCTGTTTTTT
- TRBJ2-7 TRBV18 - CASSPDSRYEQYF TGTGCCAGCTCACCGGACTCACGCTACGAGCAGTACTTC
TRBD1 TRBJ2-1 TRBV7-8 - CASSLQGGLYNEQFF TGTGCCAGCAGTTTACAGGGGGGCCTTTACAATGAGCAGTTCTTC
TRBD1 TRBJ2-1 TRBV7-6 - CASSGDRGGNEQFF TGTGCCAGCAGCGGGGACAGGGGGGGGAATGAGCAGTTCTTC
TRBD1 TRBJ2-5 TRBV29-1 - CSVDLSGQRETQYF TGCAGCGTTGATTTGTCGGGACAGAGAGAGACCCAGTACTTC
- TRBJ1-5 TRBV12-2 - CASRLSGQGNQPQHF TGTGCAAGTCGCTTATCTGGACAGGGGAATCAGCCCCAGCATTTT
- TRBJ2-7 TRBV11-2 - CASSLSDSHEEQYF TGTGCCAGCAGCTTATCGGACAGTCATGAGGAGCAGTACTTC
TRBD2 TRBJ2-5 TRBV7-7 - CASSFQRGGRETQYF TGTGCTAGCAGCTTCCAGCGGGGGGGTAGGGAGACCCAGTACTTC
- TRBJ2-7 TRBV10-1 - CASSDSRRGSREQYF TGCGCCAGCAGTGACTCCCGCAGGGGATCTCGCGAGCAGTACTTC
TRBD1 TRBJ1-2 TRBV5-1 - CASSLGDRVNGYTF TGCGCCAGCAGCTTGGGGGACAGGGTGAACGGCTACACCTTC
- TRBJ2-7 TRBV6-1 once CASATGRGSYEQYF TGTGCCAGCGCGACAGGACGGGGATCCTACGAGCAGTACTTC
TRBD1 TRBJ2-1 TRBV2 - CASFGTGKTYNEQFF TGTGCCAGCTTCGGGACAGGGAAAACCTACAATGAGCAGTTCTTC